This TCR beta chain was sequenced for a study of T cells after yellow fever vaccination. Across the study: SMART-Seq v4 Ultra Low Input prepared the low-cell-number fractions.

TCRdb reprocessed the 5' RACE reads via MiXCR and lists one record per CDR3 protein. The sample lists 50,000 to 75,000 distinct CDR3 sequences, roughly 7.4% seen once, with about 40% in the top ten. The sample was CD8+ T cells sorted from PBMCs, taken on the day of the first yellow fever vaccination. The sequence was obtained from a man aged 18-30 years who received the YFV17D yellow fever vaccine.

As DNA, the CDR3 is TGTGCCAGCAGCTTATCACTTCAGAGCTCCTACAATGAGCAGTTCTTC. This encodes CASSLSLQSSYNEQFF. V usage is TRBV7-6 and J usage is TRBJ2-1; D remains ambiguous. The CDR3 is 16 amino acids. V lost 2 bases to trimming and J lost 0 bases, with 11 bases between them. CDR1 is SGHVS and CDR2 is FNYEAQ in the germline V gene.